This T cell receptor beta chain was observed in a study of control samples from healthy donors and cancer patients. Profiling relied on immunoSEQ multiplex PCR, and the TCRdb table lists in-frame clones only, not all of them. This repertoire shows some 120,000 clones, roughly nine tenths found once; its top ten account for 1.1%. The CDR3 is made up of 11 amino acids. Per germline, CDR1 SGHTS and CDR2 YDEGEE. V was shortened by 7 bases and J by 7 bases, with 11 bases between the two germline ends. The sequence was collected from a woman in her 50s with colorectal cancer. Sequencing was done on a sample of PBMCs. The chain employs TRBV5-8 and TRBJ1-1; a possible D gene is TRBD1 (6 bases). CDR3 DNA sequence: TGTGCCAGCCATGGACAGTTTGAAGCTTTCTTT. This sequence encodes CASHGQFEAFF.